These T cell receptor beta chains were read from a single sample in a study of graft-versus-host responses after intestinal transplantation. These receptors are not linked to any known antigen. Produced via immunoSEQ multiplex PCR; TCRdb's table is partial and in-frame only. Of more than 95,000 clones listed, about 90% are singletons. The material was unstimulated CD4+ T cells sorted from spleen or lymph node cells, obtained before intestinal transplant. All receptors derive from a human donor who received an intestinal transplant. Both conserved end residues are trimmed from each CDR3. Each record gives: J gene, V gene, CDR3 protein.

>TRBJ2-5|TRBV5-1
ASSLATDQETQY
>TRBJ1-1|TRBV7-9
ASSPDTYTEAF
>TRBJ1-4|TRBV11-2
ASRYRTNEKLF
>TRBJ1-4|TRBV5-4
ASGPGGPVGGNEKLF
>TRBJ2-5|TRBV5-6
ASSLQGGETQY
>TRBJ2-5|TRBV4-1
ASSQAPQGPQETQY
>TRBJ2-5|TRBV4-1
ASSKGLAETGGTQY
>TRBJ2-3|TRBV9
ASSVVAGTDTQY
>TRBJ1-1|TRBV11-2
ASSWDRRRAEAF
>TRBJ2-6|TRBV29-1
SVESPSGANVLT
>TRBJ2-7|TRBV5-1
ASRWIASSGGHEQY
>TRBJ2-2|TRBV11-2
ASSFPNTGELF
>TRBJ1-4|TRBV10-3
AISESENEKLF
>TRBJ2-2|TRBV2
ASRTGTGELF
>TRBJ1-5|TRBV6-5
ASSEMGFQPQH
>TRBJ1-4|TRBV4-1
ASSRTGGEKLF
>TRBJ1-2|TRBV6-1
ALRDRGLGYGYT
>TRBJ1-1|TRBV5-1
ASSLVPGDTEAF
>TRBJ2-3|TRBV6-4
ASSDSGTSTDTQY
>TRBJ2-2|TRBV4-2
ASSQGVASGTGELF
>TRBJ2-7|TRBV10-3
AISESNIHEY
>TRBJ2-3|TRBV4-2
ASSQASVTDTQY
>TRBJ2-7|TRBV10-3
AITQSPLPSYEQY
>TRBJ2-7|TRBV27
ASSLKLAGGPGSYEQY
>TRBJ1-3|TRBV6-1
ASRDRSSGNTIY
>TRBJ1-3|TRBV18
ASRTDQGPGNTIY
>TRBJ2-1|TRBV5-1
ASSKGQGTGEQF
>TRBJ2-5|TRBV4-2
ASSQDLASVQETQY
>TRBJ2-4|TRBV28
ASSIDSTRNIQY
>TRBJ1-1|TRBV18
ASSPYSGGDTEAF
>TRBJ2-3|TRBV15
AAGGGYTDTQY
>TRBJ2-5|TRBV5-6
ASSLGGPHVQETQY
>TRBJ2-1|TRBV7-2
ASSGRSSYNEQF
>TRBJ1-6|TRBV9
ASSTPTGKASPLH
>TRBJ2-2|TRBV7-3
ASSFTSRTGELF
>TRBJ2-3|TRBV7-2
ASSPGQVADTQY
>TRBJ1-5|TRBV15
ATSRGQGGSLGNQPQH
>TRBJ2-2|TRBV5-1
ASGRGADGELF
>TRBJ1-1|TRBV6-1
ASSLRTGLNTEAF
>TRBJ1-5|TRBV6-5
ASRSVRGTQPQH
>TRBJ2-1|TRBV12-1
ASSVLWLAGGDEQF
>TRBJ2-1|TRBV5-1
ASSRTQGGLAKTYNEQF
>TRBJ1-2|TRBV28
ASSPSPGQGYGYT
>TRBJ1-2|TRBV4-2
ASSQDGSAANYGYT
>TRBJ2-3|TRBV9
ASSLIPGLAGEDTQY
>TRBJ1-6|TRBV4-1
ASSQDRTGRGSSPLH
>TRBJ1-5|TRBV6-6
ASSRQGARQPQH
>TRBJ2-5|TRBV7-9
ASSLQQETQY
>TRBJ2-5|TRBV10-2
ASSDVAGEETQY
>TRBJ1-6|TRBV4-2
ASSQGRGYNSPLH
>TRBJ2-7|TRBV28
ASNSMGQGLSEQY
>TRBJ1-1|TRBV11-2
ASSFNGQAYTEAF
>TRBJ1-5|TRBV4-1
ASSRVLPDRDGNQPQH